A selection of T cell receptor beta chains follows, all from one sample in a study of blood T cell repertoires in COVID-19. Repertoires were generated with immunoSEQ multiplex PCR, while TCRdb's copy carries only in-frame clones and drops some. The sample has more than 20,000 clones, more than 80% seen once. The sequenced sample was peripheral blood. The receptors originated from a human donor in a cohort sampled during active COVID-19. Both conserved end residues are part of each CDR3. A D gene is named only where the DNA matches it firmly.

v_call	d_call	j_call	cdr3_nt	cdr3_aa
TRBV4-2	-	TRBJ2-1	TGTGCCAGCAGCCTTTCAGGGGTCAATGAGCAGTTCTTC	CASSLSGVNEQFF
TRBV24-1	TRBD1	TRBJ2-7	TGTGCCACCAGTAGGGCCCACAGGGGGGCGTCCTACGAGCAGTACTTC	CATSRAHRGASYEQYF
TRBV2	-	TRBJ2-7	TGTGCCAGCCCCGGCAGCGCCTACGAGCAGTACTTC	CASPGSAYEQYF
TRBV2	-	TRBJ1-5	TGTGCCAGCAGGAAAGAGGAAGGCCTGCGTCAGCCCCAGCATTTT	CASRKEEGLRQPQHF
TRBV3-1/TRBV3-2	-	TRBJ2-7	TGTGCCAGCAGCCAGAGCAGGGACTACGAGCAGTACTTC	CASSQSRDYEQYF
TRBV7-8	TRBD2	TRBJ2-1	TGTGCCAGCAGCTTAGCTGGGGGAGGGCCGGGCAATGAGCAGTTCTTC	CASSLAGGGPGNEQFF
TRBV9	-	TRBJ1-2	TGTGCCAGCAGCGTAGAAGGAAGGGGCCAGACTAACTATGGCTACACCTTC	CASSVEGRGQTNYGYTF
TRBV2	-	TRBJ1-1	TGTGCCAGCAGTGAAAGGCCCGGACAAATCACTGAAGCTTTCTTT	CASSERPGQITEAFF
TRBV11-2	TRBD1	TRBJ2-6	TGTGCCAGCAGCTTAGCACAGGGGGGCCTTAGGACTGGGGCCAACGTCCTGACTTTC	CASSLAQGGLRTGANVLTF
TRBV19	TRBD1	TRBJ1-2	TGTGCCAGTAGTATGGCAGGGACAGGGAAGAACTATGGCTACACCTTC	CASSMAGTGKNYGYTF